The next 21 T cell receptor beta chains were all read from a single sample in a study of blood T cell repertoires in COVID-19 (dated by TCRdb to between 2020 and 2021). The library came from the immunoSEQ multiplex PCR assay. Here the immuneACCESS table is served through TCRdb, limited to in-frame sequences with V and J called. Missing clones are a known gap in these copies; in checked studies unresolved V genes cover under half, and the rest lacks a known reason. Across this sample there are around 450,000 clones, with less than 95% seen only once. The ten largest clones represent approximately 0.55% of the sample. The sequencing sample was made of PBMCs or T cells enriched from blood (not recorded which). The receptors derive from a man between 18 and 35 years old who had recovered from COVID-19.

The CDR3 here is CASSICCGTPTTNEKLFF. The CDR3 DNA reads as TGTGCCAGCAGCATATGCTGTGGGACACCGACAACTAATGAAAAACTGTTTTTT. V and J are TRBV21-1 and TRBJ1-4; the table gives TRBD1 as D, unverified against the DNA. TRBV21-1 is listed as a pseudogene. The CDR3 is 18 residues long.

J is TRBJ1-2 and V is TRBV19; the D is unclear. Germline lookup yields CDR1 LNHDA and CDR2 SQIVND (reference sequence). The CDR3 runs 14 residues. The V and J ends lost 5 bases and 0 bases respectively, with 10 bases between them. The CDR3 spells CASSYSAANYGYTF. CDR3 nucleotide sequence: TGTGCCAGTAGTTACTCGGCGGCTAACTATGGCTACACCTTC.

CDR3 residues: CAWSVGGTGIRGEKLFF. CDR3 nucleotides: TGTGCCTGGAGTGTAGGAGGGACAGGGATACGCGGTGAAAAACTGTTTTTT. The J gene is TRBJ1-4, the V gene TRBV30; 9 positions agree with TRBD1. J was trimmed by 7 bases and V by 0 bases; bases with no gene match: 12. CDR1 and CDR2 from the germline V gene are GTSNPN and SVGIG (reference sequence). The CDR3 covers 17 residues. Full variable domain (remainder filled in from reference TRBV30 and TRBJ1-4): SQTIHQWPATLVQPVGSPLSLECTVEGTSNPNLYWYRQAAGRGLQLLFYSVGIGQISSEVPQNLSASRPQDRQFILSSKKLLLSDSGFYLCAWSVGGTGIRGEKLFFGSGTQLSVL.

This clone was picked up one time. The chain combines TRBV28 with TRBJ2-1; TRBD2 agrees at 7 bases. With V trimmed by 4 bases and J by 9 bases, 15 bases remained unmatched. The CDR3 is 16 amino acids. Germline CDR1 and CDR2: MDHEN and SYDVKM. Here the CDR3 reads CASSSPGGLVAGEQFF. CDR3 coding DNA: TGTGCCAGCAGTTCGCCGGGAGGACTAGTGGCCGGTGAGCAGTTCTTC.

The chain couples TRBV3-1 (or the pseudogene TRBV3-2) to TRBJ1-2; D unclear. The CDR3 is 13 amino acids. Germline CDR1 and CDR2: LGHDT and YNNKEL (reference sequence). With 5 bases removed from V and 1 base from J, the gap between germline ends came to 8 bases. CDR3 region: CASSSGLNYGYTF. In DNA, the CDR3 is TGTGCCAGCAGCTCCGGTCTTAACTATGGCTACACCTTC.

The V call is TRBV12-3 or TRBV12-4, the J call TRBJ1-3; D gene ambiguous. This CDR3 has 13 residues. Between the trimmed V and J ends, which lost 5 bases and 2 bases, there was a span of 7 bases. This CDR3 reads CASSPSAGNTIYF. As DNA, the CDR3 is TGTGCCAGCAGTCCATCGGCTGGAAACACCATATATTTT.

DNA for the CDR3: TGTGCCACCAGCAGAGATACGGACAGCGCGTCCTATGGCTACACCTTC. This gives the protein CATSRDTDSASYGYTF. The chain uses TRBV15 and TRBJ1-2; possibly TRBD1 for D (6 bases). The CDR3 spans 16 residues. Germline values: CDR1 LNHNV, CDR2 YYDKDF (reference sequence). The V end was cut by 0 bases, the J end by 4 bases, with 15 bases between.

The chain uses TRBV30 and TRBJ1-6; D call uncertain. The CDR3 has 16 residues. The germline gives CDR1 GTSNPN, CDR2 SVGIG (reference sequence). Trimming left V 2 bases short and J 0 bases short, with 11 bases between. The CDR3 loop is CAWSTGRYSYNSPLHF. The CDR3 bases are TGTGCCTGGAGTACCGGGAGGTACTCCTATAATTCACCCCTCCACTTT.

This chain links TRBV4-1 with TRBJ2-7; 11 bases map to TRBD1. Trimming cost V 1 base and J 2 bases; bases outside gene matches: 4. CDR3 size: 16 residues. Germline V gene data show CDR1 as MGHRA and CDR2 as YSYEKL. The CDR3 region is CASSQAMGQGAYEQYF. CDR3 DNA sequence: TGCGCCAGCAGCCAAGCGATGGGACAGGGGGCCTACGAGCAGTACTTC.

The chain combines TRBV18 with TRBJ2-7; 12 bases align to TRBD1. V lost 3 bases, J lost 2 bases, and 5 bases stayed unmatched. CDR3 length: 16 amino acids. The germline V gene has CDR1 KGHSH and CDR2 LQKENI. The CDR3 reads CASSPQGQGAAYEQYF. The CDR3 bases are TGTGCCAGCTCACCCCAGGGACAGGGGGCGGCCTACGAGCAGTACTTC.

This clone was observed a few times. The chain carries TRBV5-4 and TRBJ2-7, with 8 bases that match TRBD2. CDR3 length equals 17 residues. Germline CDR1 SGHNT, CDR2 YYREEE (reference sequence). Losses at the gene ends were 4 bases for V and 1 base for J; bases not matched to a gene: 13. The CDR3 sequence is CASSGGLLGRASYEQYF. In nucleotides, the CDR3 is TGTGCCAGCAGCGGGGGACTGCTCGGGAGGGCTTCCTACGAGCAGTACTTC.

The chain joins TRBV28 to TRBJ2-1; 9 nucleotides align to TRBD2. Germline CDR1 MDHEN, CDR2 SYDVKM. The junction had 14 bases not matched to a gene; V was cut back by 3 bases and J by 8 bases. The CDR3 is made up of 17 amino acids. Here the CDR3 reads CASSFLAGRLLFDEQFF. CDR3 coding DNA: TGTGCCAGCAGTTTTCTAGCGGGAAGACTCTTATTCGATGAGCAGTTCTTC.

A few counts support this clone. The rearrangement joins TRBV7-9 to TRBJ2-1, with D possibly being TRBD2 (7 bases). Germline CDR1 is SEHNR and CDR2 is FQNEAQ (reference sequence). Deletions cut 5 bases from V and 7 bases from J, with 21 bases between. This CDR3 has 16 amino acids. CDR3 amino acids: CASSPRTVGGGNEQFF. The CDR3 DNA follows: TGTGCCAGCAGCCCACGGACGGTGGGAGGGGGAAATGAGCAGTTCTTC.

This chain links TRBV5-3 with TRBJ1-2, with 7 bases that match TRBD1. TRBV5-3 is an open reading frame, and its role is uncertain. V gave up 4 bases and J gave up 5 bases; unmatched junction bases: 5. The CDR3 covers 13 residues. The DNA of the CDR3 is TGTGCCAGAAGCCCGGGACAGCCGTATGGCTACACCTTC. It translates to CARSPGQPYGYTF.

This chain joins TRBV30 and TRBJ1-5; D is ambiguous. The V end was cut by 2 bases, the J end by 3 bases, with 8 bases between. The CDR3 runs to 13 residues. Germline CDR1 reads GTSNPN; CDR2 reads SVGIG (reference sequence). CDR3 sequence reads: CAWSSQDNQPQHF. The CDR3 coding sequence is TGTGCCTGGAGTTCCCAGGACAATCAGCCCCAGCATTTT. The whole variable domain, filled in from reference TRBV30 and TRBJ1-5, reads SQTIHQWPATLVQPVGSPLSLECTVEGTSNPNLYWYRQAAGRGLQLLFYSVGIGQISSEVPQNLSASRPQDRQFILSSKKLLLSDSGFYLCAWSSQDNQPQHFGDGTRLSIL.

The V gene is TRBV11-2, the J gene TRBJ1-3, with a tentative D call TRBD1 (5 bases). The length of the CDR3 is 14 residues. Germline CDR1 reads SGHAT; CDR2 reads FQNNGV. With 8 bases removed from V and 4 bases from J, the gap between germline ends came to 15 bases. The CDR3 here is CASGLGGTGNTIYF. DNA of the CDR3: TGTGCCAGCGGTCTGGGGGGGACGGGAAACACCATATATTTT.

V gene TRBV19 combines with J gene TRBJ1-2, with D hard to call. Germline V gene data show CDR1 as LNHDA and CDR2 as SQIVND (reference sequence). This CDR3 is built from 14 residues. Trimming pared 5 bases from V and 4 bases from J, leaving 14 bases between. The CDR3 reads CASSLLVGSYGYTF. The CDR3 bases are TGTGCCAGTAGTCTCCTCGTGGGCAGCTATGGCTACACCTTC. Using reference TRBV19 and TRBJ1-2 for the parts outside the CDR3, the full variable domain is DGGITQSPKYLFRKEGQNVTLSCEQNLNHDAMYWYRQDPGQGLRLIYYSQIVNDFQKGDIAEGYSVSREKKESFPLTVTSAQKNPTAFYLCASSLLVGSYGYTFGSGTRLTVV.

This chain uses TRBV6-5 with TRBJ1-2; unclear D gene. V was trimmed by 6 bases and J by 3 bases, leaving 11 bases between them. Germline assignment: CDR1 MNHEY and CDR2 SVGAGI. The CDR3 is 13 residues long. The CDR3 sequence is CASRAFSHYGYTF. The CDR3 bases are TGTGCCAGCAGAGCCTTCTCCCACTATGGCTACACCTTC.

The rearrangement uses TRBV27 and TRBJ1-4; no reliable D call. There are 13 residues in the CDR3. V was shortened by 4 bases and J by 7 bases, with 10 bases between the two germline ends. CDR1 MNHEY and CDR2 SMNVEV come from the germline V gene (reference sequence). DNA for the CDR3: TGTGCCAGCAGTTCAAACAGCCTTGAAAAACTGTTTTTT. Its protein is CASSSNSLEKLFF.

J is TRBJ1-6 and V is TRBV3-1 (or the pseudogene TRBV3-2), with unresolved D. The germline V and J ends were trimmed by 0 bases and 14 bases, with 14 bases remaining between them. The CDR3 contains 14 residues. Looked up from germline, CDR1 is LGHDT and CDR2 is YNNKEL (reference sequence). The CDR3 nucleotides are TGTGCCAGCAGCCAAGATTCAGGACTCTCGGCCCTCCACTTT. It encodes CASSQDSGLSALHF.

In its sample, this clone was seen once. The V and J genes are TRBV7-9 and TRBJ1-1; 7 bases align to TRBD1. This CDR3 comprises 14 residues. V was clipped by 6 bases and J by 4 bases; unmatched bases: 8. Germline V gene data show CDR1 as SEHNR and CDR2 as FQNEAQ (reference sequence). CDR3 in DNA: TGTGCCAGCAGTTCACAGGGGCTGGGCACTGAAGCTTTCTTT. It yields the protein CASSSQGLGTEAFF. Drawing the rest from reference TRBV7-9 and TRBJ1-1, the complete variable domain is DTGVSQNPRHKITKRGQNVTFRCDPISEHNRLYWYRQTLGQGPEFLTYFQNEAQLEKSRLLSDRFSAERPKGSFSTLEIQRTEQGDSAMYLCASSSQGLGTEAFFGQGTRLTVV.